This passage covers 14 T cell receptor beta chains from one sample sequenced in a study of shared clonotypes between healthy human individuals. Sequenced by immunoSEQ multiplex PCR; TCRdb stores in-frame clones only, minus some. The table lists approximately 100,000 clones, 65% to 70% of them singletons, with more than 40% in the top ten. Sequencing was done on a sample of memory CD8+ T cells sorted from blood. This sample's subset: CD45RO+ cells pooled with CCR7-negative TemRA cells. These receptors were taken from a man in his thirties or forties in good health.

The chain links TRBV6-5 to TRBJ1-5, with D tentatively TRBD1 (6 bases). V gave up 6 bases and J gave up 6 bases, with 15 bases separating them. Germline CDR1 and CDR2: MNHEY and SVGAGI. The CDR3 is made up of 14 amino acids. CDR3 sequence: CASSPGGASQPQHF. The CDR3 DNA sequence: TGTGCCAGCAGCCCCGGGGGGGCAAGTCAGCCCCAGCATTTT.

The V gene is TRBV6-5, the J gene TRBJ2-3, with D tentatively TRBD2 (6 bases). V lost 0 bases, J lost 4 bases, and 8 bases lay in between. Germline CDR1 reads MNHEY; CDR2 reads SVGAGI. This CDR3 is 14 amino acids long. In DNA form, the CDR3 reads TGTGCCAGCAGTTACTCGATAGCGGCAGATACGCAGTATTTT. As protein: CASSYSIAADTQYF.

This chain uses TRBV19 with TRBJ1-1, with D hard to call. V dropped 3 bases and J dropped 4 bases, with 15 bases sitting between them. In germline, CDR1 is LNHDA, CDR2 SQIVND (reference sequence). The CDR3 sequence is 15 residues long. CDR3 sequence reads: CASSISAAPGTEAFF. CDR3 sequence (DNA): TGTGCCAGTAGTATCTCGGCCGCTCCAGGCACTGAAGCTTTCTTT.

This clone was picked up a small number of times. The chain is built from TRBV29-1 and TRBJ2-1; TRBD1 is a possible D gene (5 bases). The CDR3 is 11 amino acids. CDR1 SQVTM and CDR2 ANQGSEA come from the germline V gene. Trimming removed 3 bases from V and 9 bases from J, with 9 bases in between. CDR3 DNA sequence: TGCAGCGTTGACAGGGTGGGTGAGCAGTTCTTC. It yields the protein CSVDRVGEQFF.

By sample share, this clone is large. The sample contains more than one DNA sequence encoding this CDR3. The chain recombines TRBV6-5 with TRBJ2-7, with 11 bases matching TRBD1. Looked up from germline, CDR1 is MNHEY and CDR2 is SVGAGI. Trimming removed 5 bases from V and 3 bases from J; junction bases left unmatched: 3. CDR3 length: 14 amino acids. The CDR3 region is CASSTGTGGYEQYF. CDR3 nucleotides: TGTGCCAGCAGTACCGGGACAGGGGGCTACGAGCAGTACTTC.

CDR3: CASSVDPGSATNEKLFF. CDR3 sequence (DNA): TGTGCCAGCAGCGTAGACCCAGGATCTGCAACTAATGAAAAACTGTTTTTT. V gene TRBV9 combines with J gene TRBJ1-4; no firm D call. Germline lookup yields CDR1 SGDLS and CDR2 YYNGEE. Trimming left V 0 bases short and J 0 bases short, with 12 bases between. The CDR3 is 17 amino acids. Full variable domain (rest looked up from reference TRBV9 and TRBJ1-4): DSGVTQTPKHLITATGQRVTLRCSPRSGDLSVYWYQQSLDQGLQFLIQYYNGEERAKGNILERFSAQQFPDLHSELNLSSLELGDSALYFCASSVDPGSATNEKLFFGSGTQLSVL.

The genes are TRBV4-1 and TRBJ2-6; 8 nucleotides match TRBD1. Per the germline V gene, CDR1 is MGHRA and CDR2 is YSYEKL. The CDR3 has 19 residues. The V and J ends lost 0 bases and 1 base, in that order; junction bases with no gene match: 8. The CDR3 DNA follows: TGCGCCAGCAGCCAAGATAATGCAGGGGGCCTGTCTGGGGCCAACGTCCTGACTTTC. Protein sequence: CASSQDNAGGLSGANVLTF.

V usage is TRBV7-8 and J usage is TRBJ2-1; 12 bases agree with TRBD2. V lost 4 bases and J lost 5; bases outside the gene matches: 6. CDR1 and CDR2 (germline): SGHVS, FQNEAQ. The CDR3 extends over 16 amino acids. The CDR3 loop reads CASSSRTSGINNEQFF. The CDR3, as DNA: TGTGCCAGCAGCTCTCGGACTAGCGGGATCAACAATGAGCAGTTCTTC. Full variable domain (remainder filled in from reference TRBV7-8 and TRBJ2-1): GAGVSQSPRYKVAKRGQDVALRCDPISGHVSLFWYQQALGQGPEFLTYFQNEAQLDKSGLPSDRFFAERPEGSVSTLKIQRTQQEDSAVYLCASSSRTSGINNEQFFGPGTRLTVL.

In its sample, this clone was seen many times. The chain joins TRBV15 to TRBJ1-3, with D unresolved. There are 16 residues in the CDR3. CDR1 and CDR2 from the germline V gene are LNHNV and YYDKDF (reference sequence). V lost 0 bases to trimming and J lost 4 bases, with 13 bases between them. In DNA, the CDR3 is TGTGCCACCAGCAGAGAGAGGGAGGTATCAGGAAACACCATATATTTT. Amino acids: CATSREREVSGNTIYF.

This clone has only a few counts. The chain uses TRBV7-9 and TRBJ2-3, with a possible D match to TRBD2 (5 bases). The CDR3 sequence is 16 residues long. Germline CDR1 reads SEHNR; CDR2 reads FQNEAQ (reference sequence). V was pared by 5 bases and J by 0 bases, with 15 bases between. CDR3 bases: TGTGCCAGCAGCCCCCCGGCCACGGGAAGCACAGATACGCAGTATTTT. Protein: CASSPPATGSTDTQYF.

The rearrangement uses TRBV21-1 and TRBJ2-3; TRBD2 reflects the table's D call only, with no check against the DNA. TRBV21-1 is a recognized pseudogene. There are 15 residues in the CDR3. The CDR3 DNA reads TGTGCCAGCATCCTCCACCAGCGAGACACAGATACGCAGTATTTT. Translation gives CASILHQRDTDTQYF.

As concerns this clone: A far larger clone is just one base off, so this is likely a read error. The V call is TRBV5-1, the J call TRBJ1-1, with a weak D call TRBD1 (6 bases). From germline, CDR1 is SGHRS and CDR2 YFSETQ. V gave up 4 bases and J gave up 6 bases, with 16 bases separating them. CDR3 length: 14 residues. CDR3 residues: CASSVKGTWAEAFF. Here the CDR3 DNA reads TGCGCCAGCAGCGTCAAGGGGACATGGGCTGAAGCTTTCTTT.

On this clone itself: Within the sample, other DNA sequences also encode this same CDR3. V usage is TRBV28 and J usage is TRBJ2-7; D is unclear. The length of the CDR3 is 12 residues. Trimming took off 3 bases at V and 2 bases at J, with 5 bases between the two ends. Germline lookup yields CDR1 MDHEN and CDR2 SYDVKM. CDR3 DNA sequence: TGTGCCAGCAGTTTGATCACCTACGAGCAGTACTTC. It encodes CASSLITYEQYF.

As concerns this clone: A much larger clone is a single base away; this may be a read error. Other nucleotide sequences from this sample produce the same CDR3. The chain recombines TRBV6-4 with TRBJ2-1; 11 positions match TRBD1. J was trimmed by 4 bases and V by 3 bases; bases with no gene match: 5. Looked up from germline, CDR1 is MRHNA and CDR2 is SNTAGT. The CDR3 totals 16 residues. CDR3 sequence (DNA): TGTGCCAGCAGTGAATCCGGGACAGGGGGTTACAATGAGCAGTTCTTC. Residues: CASSESGTGGYNEQFF.